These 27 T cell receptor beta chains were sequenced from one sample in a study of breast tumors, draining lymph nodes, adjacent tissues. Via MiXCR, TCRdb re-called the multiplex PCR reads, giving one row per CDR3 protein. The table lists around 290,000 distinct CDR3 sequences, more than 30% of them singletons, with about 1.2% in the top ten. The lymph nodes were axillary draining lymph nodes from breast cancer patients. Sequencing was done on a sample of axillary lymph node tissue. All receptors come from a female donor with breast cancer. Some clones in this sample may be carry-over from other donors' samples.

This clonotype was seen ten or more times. The chain's CDR3 is CASSYVHYEQYF. The CDR3 bases are TGCGCCAGCAGTTATGTCCACTACGAGCAGTACTTC. The chain couples TRBV5-1 to TRBJ2-7; D not certain. This CDR3 has 12 amino acids. Germline lookup yields CDR1 SGHRS and CDR2 YFSETQ. V was clipped by 5 bases and J by 3 bases, with 9 bases between them.

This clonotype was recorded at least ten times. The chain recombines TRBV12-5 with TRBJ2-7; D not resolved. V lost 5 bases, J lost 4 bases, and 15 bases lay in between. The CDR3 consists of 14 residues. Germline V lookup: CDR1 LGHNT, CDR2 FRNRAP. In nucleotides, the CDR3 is TGTGCTAGTGGTGACCGGGTAGGCCGATACGAGCAGTACTTC. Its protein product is CASGDRVGRYEQYF.

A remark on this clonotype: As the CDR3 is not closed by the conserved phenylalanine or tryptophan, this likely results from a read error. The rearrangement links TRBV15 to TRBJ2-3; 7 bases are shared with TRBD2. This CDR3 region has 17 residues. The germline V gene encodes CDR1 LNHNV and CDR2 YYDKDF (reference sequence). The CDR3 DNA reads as TGTGCCACCTGCAGAGGTGGTCTAGCGGACAGCACAGATACGCAGTATTCT. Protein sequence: CATCRGGLADSTDTQYS.

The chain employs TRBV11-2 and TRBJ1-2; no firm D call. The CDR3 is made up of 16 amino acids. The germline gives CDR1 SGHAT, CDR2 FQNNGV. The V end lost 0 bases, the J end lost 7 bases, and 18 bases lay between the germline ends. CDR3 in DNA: TGTGCCAGCAGCTTAGATAATGGGCGGCCCGGTCTTGGCTACACCTTC. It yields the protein CASSLDNGRPGLGYTF.

CDR3 sequence (DNA): TGTGCCAGCAGTGGCCAGGGGTACTCCTACAATGAGCAGTTCTTC. Its protein is CASSGQGYSYNEQFF. The rearrangement joins TRBV2 to TRBJ2-1, with a tentative D call TRBD1 (6 bases). V was trimmed by 4 bases and J by 0 bases, leaving 10 bases between them. Germline loops: CDR1 SNHLY, CDR2 FYNNEI. This CDR3 comprises 15 residues.

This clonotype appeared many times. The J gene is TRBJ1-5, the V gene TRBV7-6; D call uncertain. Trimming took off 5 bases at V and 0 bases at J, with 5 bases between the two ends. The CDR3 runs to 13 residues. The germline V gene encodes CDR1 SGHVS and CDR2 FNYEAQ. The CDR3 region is CASSPISNQPQHF. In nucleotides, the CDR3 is TGTGCCAGCAGCCCAATTAGCAATCAGCCCCAGCATTTT.

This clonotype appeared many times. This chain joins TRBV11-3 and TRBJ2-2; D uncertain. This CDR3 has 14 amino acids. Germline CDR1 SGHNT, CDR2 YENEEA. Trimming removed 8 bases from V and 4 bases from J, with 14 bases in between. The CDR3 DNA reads TGTGCCAGCTCCCGGACCACAACCACCGGGGAGCTGTTTTTT. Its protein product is CASSRTTTTGELFF. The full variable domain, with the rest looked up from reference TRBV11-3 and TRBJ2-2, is EAGVVQSPRYKIIEKKQPVAFWCNPISGHNTLYWYLQNLGQGPELLIRYENEEAVDDSQLPKDRFSAERLKGVDSTLKIQPAELGDSAVYLCASSRTTTTGELFFGEGSRLTVL.

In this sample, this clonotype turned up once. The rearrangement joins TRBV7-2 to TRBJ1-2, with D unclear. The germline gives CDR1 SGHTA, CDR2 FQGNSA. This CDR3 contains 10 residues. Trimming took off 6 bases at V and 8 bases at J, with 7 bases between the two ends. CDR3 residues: CASRRGGYTF. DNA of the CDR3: TGTGCCAGCAGGAGAGGGGGCTACACCTTC.

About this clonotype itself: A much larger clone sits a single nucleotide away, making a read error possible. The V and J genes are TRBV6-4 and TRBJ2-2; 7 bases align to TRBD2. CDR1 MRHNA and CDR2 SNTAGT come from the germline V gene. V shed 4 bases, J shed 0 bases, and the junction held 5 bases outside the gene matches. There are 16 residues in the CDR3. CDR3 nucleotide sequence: TGTGCCAGCAGTGGCTCCGGACTAGCGAACACCGGGGAGCTGTTTTTT. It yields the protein CASSGSGLANTGELFF.

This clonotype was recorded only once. CDR3 nucleotides: TGTGCCGGCGAGGACAGTCCTTTGAACACTGAAGCTTTCTTT. Translation gives CAGEDSPLNTEAFF. This chain uses TRBV2 with TRBJ1-1, with a weak D call TRBD1 (6 bases). This CDR3 contains 14 residues. The germline V gene encodes CDR1 SNHLY and CDR2 FYNNEI. Trimming removed 11 bases at V and 0 bases at J, with 16 bases between.

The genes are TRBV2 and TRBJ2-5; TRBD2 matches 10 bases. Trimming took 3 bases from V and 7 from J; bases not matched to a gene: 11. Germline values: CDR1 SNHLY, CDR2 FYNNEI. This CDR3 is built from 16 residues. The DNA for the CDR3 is TGTGCCAGCAGTGACTCCGGACTAGCGGCAGTGGTGACCCAGTACTTC. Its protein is CASSDSGLAAVVTQYF.

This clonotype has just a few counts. This CDR3 is CASSYSGLGRTNEKLFF. The DNA of the CDR3 is TGTGCCAGCAGTTACTCTGGTCTTGGCCGGACTAATGAAAAACTGTTTTTT. V usage is TRBV6-5 and J usage is TRBJ1-4; no clear D gene. V dropped 0 bases and J dropped 2 bases, with 13 bases sitting between them. This CDR3 comprises 17 residues. Germline-derived CDR1 and CDR2 are MNHEY and SVGAGI.

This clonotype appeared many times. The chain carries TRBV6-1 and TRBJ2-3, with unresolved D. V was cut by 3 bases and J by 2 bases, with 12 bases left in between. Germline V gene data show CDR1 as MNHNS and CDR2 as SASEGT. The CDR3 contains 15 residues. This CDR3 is CASSEKVAVTDTQYF. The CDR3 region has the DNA TGTGCCAGCAGTGAGAAAGTAGCCGTCACAGATACGCAGTATTTT.

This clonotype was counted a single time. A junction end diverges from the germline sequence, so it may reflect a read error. This CDR3 is CASSQELASGYGCTF. The CDR3 DNA follows: TGCGCCAGCAGCCAGGAGCTGGCATCCGGTTATGGCTGCACCTTC. The chain is built from TRBV4-3 and TRBJ1-2; D not certain. This CDR3 has 15 residues. Germline V lookup: CDR1 LGHNA, CDR2 YSLEER.

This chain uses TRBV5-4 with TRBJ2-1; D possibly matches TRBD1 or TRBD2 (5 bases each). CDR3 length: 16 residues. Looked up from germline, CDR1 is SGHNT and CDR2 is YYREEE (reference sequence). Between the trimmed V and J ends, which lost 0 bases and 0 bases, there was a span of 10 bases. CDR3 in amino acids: CASSLAGPSSYNEQFF. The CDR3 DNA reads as TGTGCCAGCAGCTTGGCGGGGCCGAGCTCCTACAATGAGCAGTTCTTC.

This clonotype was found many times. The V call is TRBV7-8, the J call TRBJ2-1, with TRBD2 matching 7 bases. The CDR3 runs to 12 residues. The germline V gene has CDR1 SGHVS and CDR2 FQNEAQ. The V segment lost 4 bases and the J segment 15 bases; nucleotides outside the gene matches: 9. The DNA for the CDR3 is TGTGCCAGCAGCTCCCAGCGGGGCCCGGTGTTCTTC. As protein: CASSSQRGPVFF.

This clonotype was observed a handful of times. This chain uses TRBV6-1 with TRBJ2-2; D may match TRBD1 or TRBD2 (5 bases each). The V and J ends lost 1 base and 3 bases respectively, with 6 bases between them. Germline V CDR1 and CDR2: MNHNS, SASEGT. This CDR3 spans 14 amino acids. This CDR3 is CASSEVGDTGELFF. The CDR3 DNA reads TGTGCCAGCAGTGAAGTGGGGGACACCGGGGAGCTGTTTTTT.

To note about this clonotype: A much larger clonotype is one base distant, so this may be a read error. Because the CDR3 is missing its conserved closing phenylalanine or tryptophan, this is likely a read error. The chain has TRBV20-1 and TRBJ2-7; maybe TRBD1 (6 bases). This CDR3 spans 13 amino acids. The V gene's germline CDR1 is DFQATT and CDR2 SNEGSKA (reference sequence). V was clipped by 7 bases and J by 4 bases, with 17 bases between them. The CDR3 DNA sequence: TGCAGTGTTCGGGACACGCGGGCATACGAGCAGTACTTG. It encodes CSVRDTRAYEQYL.

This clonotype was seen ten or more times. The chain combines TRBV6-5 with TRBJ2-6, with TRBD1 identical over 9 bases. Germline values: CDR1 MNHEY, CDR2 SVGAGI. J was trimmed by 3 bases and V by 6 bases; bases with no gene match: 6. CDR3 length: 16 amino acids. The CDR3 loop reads CASSRGQGFGANVLTF. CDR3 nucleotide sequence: TGTGCCAGCAGCCGAGGACAGGGGTTTGGGGCCAACGTCCTGACTTTC.

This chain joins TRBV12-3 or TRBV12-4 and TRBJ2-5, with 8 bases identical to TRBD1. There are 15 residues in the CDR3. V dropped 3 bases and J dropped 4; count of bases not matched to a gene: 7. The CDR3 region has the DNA TGTGCCAGCAGTTTCCTTGGACAGGGTGGAGAGACCCAGTACTTC. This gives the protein CASSFLGQGGETQYF.

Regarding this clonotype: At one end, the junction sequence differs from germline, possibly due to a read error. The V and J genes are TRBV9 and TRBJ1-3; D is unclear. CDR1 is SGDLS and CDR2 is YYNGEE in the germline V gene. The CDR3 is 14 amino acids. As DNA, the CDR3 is TGTGCCTGCAGCGCCCCCGGATCTGGGAAACACCATAATTTT. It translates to CACSAPGSGKHHNF.

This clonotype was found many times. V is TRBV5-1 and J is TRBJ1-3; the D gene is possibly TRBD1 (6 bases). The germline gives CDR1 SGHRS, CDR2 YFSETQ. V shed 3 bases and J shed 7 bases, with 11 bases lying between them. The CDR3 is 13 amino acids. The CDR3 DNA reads TGCGCCAGCAGCTCACTTCAGGGGAACACCATATATTTT. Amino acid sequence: CASSSLQGNTIYF.

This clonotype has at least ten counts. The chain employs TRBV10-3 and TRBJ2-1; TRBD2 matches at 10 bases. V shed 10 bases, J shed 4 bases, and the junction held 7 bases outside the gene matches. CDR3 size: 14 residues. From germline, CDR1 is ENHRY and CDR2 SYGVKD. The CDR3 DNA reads TGTGCCACTCTAGCGGGAGATTCATACAATGAGCAGTTCTTC. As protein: CATLAGDSYNEQFF.

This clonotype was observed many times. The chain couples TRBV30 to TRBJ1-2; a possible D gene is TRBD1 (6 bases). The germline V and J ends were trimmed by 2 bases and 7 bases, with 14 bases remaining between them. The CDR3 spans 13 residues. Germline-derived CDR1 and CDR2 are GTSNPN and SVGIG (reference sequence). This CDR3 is CAWSRTAGAGYTF. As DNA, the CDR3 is TGTGCCTGGAGTAGGACCGCGGGGGCTGGCTACACCTTC.

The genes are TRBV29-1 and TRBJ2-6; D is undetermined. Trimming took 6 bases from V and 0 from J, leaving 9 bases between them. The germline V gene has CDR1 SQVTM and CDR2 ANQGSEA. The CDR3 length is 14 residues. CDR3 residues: CSVRHPSGANVLTF. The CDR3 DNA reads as TGCAGCGTCCGACACCCCTCTGGGGCCAACGTCCTGACTTTC.

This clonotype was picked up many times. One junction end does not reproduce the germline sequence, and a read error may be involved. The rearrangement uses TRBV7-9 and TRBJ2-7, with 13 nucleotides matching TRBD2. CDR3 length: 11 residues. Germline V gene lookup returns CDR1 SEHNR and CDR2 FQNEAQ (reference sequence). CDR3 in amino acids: CASSQGLAGTF. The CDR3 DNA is TGTGCCAGCAGCCAGGGACTAGCGGGAACTTTC.

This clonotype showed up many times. The CDR3: CAWSADREREKLFF. CDR3 nucleotides: TGTGCCTGGAGTGCGGACAGAGAACGGGAAAAACTGTTTTTT. The genes are TRBV30 and TRBJ1-4; TRBD1 might be the D (6 bases). This CDR3 is built from 14 residues. Trimming cost V 1 base and J 8 bases, with 14 bases left between them. Per the germline V gene, CDR1 is GTSNPN and CDR2 is SVGIG (reference sequence).